Reported below is one T cell receptor (beta chain). Antigen specificity is unknown. The sample comes from a study of cytomegalovirus exposure and HLA in healthy donors. A multiplex PCR was run with 60 Vbeta primers and 13 Jbeta primers. TCRdb's table, derived via immunoSEQ multiplex PCR, lists solely in-frame clones and lacks some. The sample includes around 150,000 clones, 68% seen only once; the top ten take roughly 1.5%. General observations from the study: A reported reduction in N-insertions relative to the approximately 640-donor mean was seen in an Asian-associated ancestry cluster in a later analysis.

The CDR3 extends over 15 amino acids. The ends were cut back, 5 bases at V and 8 bases at J, with 19 bases in the middle. Germline assignment: CDR1 LNHDA and CDR2 SQIVND (reference sequence). The sequence came from a man aged 50-59 years in good health and CMV-seronegative. Sequencing input: PBMCs. The rearrangement uses TRBV19 and TRBJ2-1; a weak D match, TRBD2 (5 bases). The CDR3: CASSSRSTGGDEQFF. The CDR3, as DNA: TGTGCCAGTAGTTCCCGAAGCACTGGAGGCGATGAGCAGTTCTTC.